This entry lists 24 T cell receptor beta chains sequenced from one sample in a study of beta chain features in type 1 diabetes. Investigators reverse transcribed all isolated RNA, so they sequenced expressed TCRB transcripts. Generated by immunoSEQ multiplex PCR, the TCRdb table keeps only in-frame clones and is missing some. Altogether fewer than 550,000 clones are present, about 10% being singletons, with the ten largest covering roughly 0.046%. The sample comprised naive CD4+ T cells from blood. The receptors here all came from a woman aged 18-29 years in good health.

This clone was seen a few times. The V call is TRBV11-2, the J call TRBJ2-1, with 9 bases fitting TRBD1. V was pared by 5 bases and J by 6 bases, with 11 bases of the junction left unmatched. The CDR3 extends over 16 amino acids. Germline V lookup: CDR1 SGHAT, CDR2 FQNNGV. The CDR3: CASSHWTGVKGNEQFF. Written as DNA, the CDR3 is TGTGCCAGCAGCCACTGGACAGGGGTAAAGGGCAATGAGCAGTTCTTC.

This clone showed up just a few times. This rearrangement joins TRBV29-1 to TRBJ2-1; 13 bases match TRBD2. V lost 6 bases to trimming and J lost 5 bases; unmatched junction nucleotides: 10. The CDR3 spans 16 residues. Germline CDR1 SQVTM, CDR2 ANQGSEA. The CDR3: CSVERLAGGRNNEQFF. CDR3 DNA sequence: TGCAGCGTCGAACGACTAGCGGGAGGACGTAACAATGAGCAGTTCTTC.

J is TRBJ2-7 and V is TRBV9; D is possibly TRBD1 (6 bases). The germline V gene has CDR1 SGDLS and CDR2 YYNGEE. Trimming stripped 6 bases from V and 2 bases from J, with 15 bases between. The CDR3 is 14 amino acids. CDR3 DNA: TGTGCCAGCACTGGGAACAGGGAACCCTACGAGCAGTACGTC. This gives the protein CASTGNREPYEQYV.

The J gene is TRBJ2-3, the V gene TRBV9; no definite D call. V gave up 3 bases and J gave up 2 bases, with 7 bases separating them. The CDR3 sequence is 13 residues long. Looked up from germline, CDR1 is SGDLS and CDR2 is YYNGEE. CDR3 DNA: TGTGCCAGCAGCGATGGACCCACAGATACGCAGTATTTT. Its protein is CASSDGPTDTQYF.

V gene TRBV11-2 combines with J gene TRBJ2-1, with D tentatively TRBD1 (7 bases). Trimming took 4 bases from V and 8 from J, leaving 21 bases between them. Germline CDR1 SGHAT, CDR2 FQNNGV. The CDR3 runs to 16 residues. The CDR3 nucleotides read TGTGCCAGCAGCTCCCTCGGAGGGGGCGGACCGCATGAGCAGTTCTTC. It translates to CASSSLGGGGPHEQFF.

The chain joins TRBV6-1 to TRBJ1-1; D perhaps matches TRBD1 (6 bases). Trimming shortened V by 8 bases and J by 0 bases, and 13 bases separated the two germline ends. The length of the CDR3 is 14 residues. CDR1 is MNHNS, CDR2 SASEGT, per germline. CDR3 sequence (DNA): TGTGCCAGCTGGACAGTAGAGATGAACACTGAAGCTTTCTTT. Its protein product is CASWTVEMNTEAFF.

The CDR3 sequence: CASSSLTDTQYF. The CDR3 DNA reads as TGTGCCAGCTCATCACTGACAGATACGCAGTATTTT. The rearrangement links TRBV18 to TRBJ2-3; D remains ambiguous. The CDR3 consists of 12 residues. Trimming removed 5 bases at V and 3 bases at J, with 6 bases between. Germline V gene sequence: CDR1 KGHSH, CDR2 LQKENI.

This clone was observed many times. The V gene is TRBV10-3, the J gene TRBJ1-6; D not resolved. The CDR3 loop spans 13 amino acids. The ends were cut back, 4 bases at V and 7 bases at J, with 8 bases in the middle. Germline CDR1 ENHRY, CDR2 SYGVKD. This chain's CDR3 is CAISADENSPLHF. The DNA of the CDR3 is TGTGCCATCAGTGCAGATGAGAATTCACCCCTCCACTTT.

This clone was counted a few times. This chain connects TRBV7-9 to TRBJ1-1; 7 bases align to TRBD1. This CDR3 has 13 residues. Germline V gene lookup returns CDR1 SEHNR and CDR2 FQNEAQ (reference sequence). V gave up 5 bases and J gave up 4 bases; unmatched junction bases: 4. CDR3 nucleotide sequence: TGTGCCAGCAGCCAAAGACAGGGCACTGAAGCTTTCTTT. Its translation is CASSQRQGTEAFF.

This clone was picked up a small number of times. This sequence joins TRBV5-1 and TRBJ1-5; D ambiguous. This CDR3 comprises 13 residues. From germline, CDR1 is SGHRS and CDR2 YFSETQ. The V gene lost 0 bases and the J gene lost 4 bases, with 5 bases spanning the gap. The CDR3 is CASSLGPNQPQHF. As DNA, the CDR3 is TGCGCCAGCAGCTTGGGCCCGAATCAGCCCCAGCATTTT.

This clone came up a few times. The chain has TRBV4-1 and TRBJ2-5; D is perhaps TRBD2 (5 bases). The CDR3 extends over 15 amino acids. Per germline, CDR1 MGHRA and CDR2 YSYEKL. V lost 2 bases, J lost 5 bases, and 15 bases lay in between. DNA for the CDR3: TGCGCCAGCAGCCAATGGCGCGGGTCGGGGGAGACCCAGTACTTC. Residues: CASSQWRGSGETQYF.

This clone came up a few times. The chain couples TRBV5-1 to TRBJ1-1; unclear D gene. The CDR3 is made up of 13 amino acids. Trimming pared 0 bases from V and 10 bases from J, leaving 13 bases between. Germline V gives CDR1 SGHRS, CDR2 YFSETQ. The CDR3 DNA is TGCGCCAGCAGCTTGGATGAAAAAGGGCGAGCTTTCTTT. Translated: CASSLDEKGRAFF.

The CDR3 reads CAWSVGSGTDTQYF. The DNA for the CDR3 is TGTGCCTGGAGTGTAGGTAGCGGCACAGATACGCAGTATTTT. The chain joins TRBV30 to TRBJ2-3, with D tentatively TRBD2 (5 bases). CDR1 is GTSNPN and CDR2 is SVGIG in the germline V gene (reference sequence). The CDR3 loop spans 14 amino acids. The ends were cut back, 0 bases at V and 1 base at J, with 8 bases in the middle.

This chain connects TRBV5-1 to TRBJ2-5; 9 bases agree with TRBD1. This CDR3 has 16 residues. In germline, CDR1 is SGHRS, CDR2 YFSETQ. J gave up 0 bases and V 4 bases, and 7 bases lay outside the gene matches. The CDR3 spells CASSKGTGSHQETQYF. CDR3 in DNA: TGCGCCAGCAGCAAGGGGACAGGGTCCCACCAAGAGACCCAGTACTTC.

The gene calls are TRBV21-1 and TRBJ2-7; the D call in the table, TRBD2, was not verified against the DNA. TRBV21-1 is assigned pseudogene status. The CDR3 has 17 residues. CDR3 nucleotide sequence: TGTGCCAGCAGCAAAGCCGGACTAGCGGCCCACCAGTACGAGCAGTACGTC. Its protein product is CASSKAGLAAHQYEQYV.

V and J are TRBV30 and TRBJ2-3; weak D call: TRBD2 (5 bases). The CDR3 runs to 16 residues. Trimming removed 2 bases from V and 4 bases from J, with 19 bases in between. CDR1 and CDR2 from the germline V gene are GTSNPN and SVGIG (reference sequence). CDR3 coding DNA: TGTGCCTGGAGTTACCCCCACATGGGAGTGGCAGATACGCAGTATTTT. This translates into CAWSYPHMGVADTQYF.

J is TRBJ2-3 and V is TRBV2, with 13 nucleotides matching TRBD2. V dropped 8 bases and J dropped 5; count of bases not matched to a gene: 10. The CDR3 contains 16 residues. Germline V gene data show CDR1 as SNHLY and CDR2 as FYNNEI. CDR3 nucleotides: TGTGCCAGCGTCTGGACTAGCGGGAGTTGGCGAGATACGCAGTATTTT. This gives the protein CASVWTSGSWRDTQYF. Combining the CDR3 with reference TRBV2 and TRBJ2-3 gives the whole variable domain EPEVTQTPSHQVTQMGQEVILRCVPISNHLYFYWYRQILGQKVEFLVSFYNNEISEKSEIFDDQFSVERPDGSNFTLKIRSTKLEDSAMYFCASVWTSGSWRDTQYFGPGTRLTVL.

This chain joins TRBV5-4 and TRBJ2-1; D call uncertain. The CDR3 spans 13 residues. Trimming cost V 4 bases and J 2 bases, with 7 bases left between them. Germline CDR1 SGHNT, CDR2 YYREEE (reference sequence). As DNA, the CDR3 is TGTGCCAGCAGCCCGCAAACCTACAATGAGCAGTTCTTC. Encoded protein: CASSPQTYNEQFF.

This clone was recorded many times. V is TRBV7-2 and J is TRBJ2-1; 8 nucleotides line up with TRBD2. With 5 bases clipped from V and 8 bases from J, the junction kept 5 bases outside the gene matches. The length of the CDR3 is 13 residues. CDR1 and CDR2 from the germline V gene are SGHTA and FQGNSA. The CDR3 loop reads CASSPGGVYEQFF. As DNA, the CDR3 is TGTGCCAGCAGCCCGGGAGGGGTCTATGAGCAGTTCTTC.

The chain carries TRBV11-1 and TRBJ2-1; tentative D call: TRBD1 (6 bases). CDR1 is SGHAT, CDR2 FQDESV, per germline (reference sequence). CDR3 length: 15 amino acids. With 3 bases removed from V and 7 bases from J, the gap between germline ends came to 16 bases. CDR3 DNA: TGTGCCAGCAGCTTTCTGATGGGCAGGGGAAATGAGCAGTTCTTC. Protein: CASSFLMGRGNEQFF. Full variable domain (rest looked up from reference TRBV11-1 and TRBJ2-1): EAEVAQSPRYKITEKSQAVAFWCDPISGHATLYWYRQILGQGPELLVQFQDESVVDDSQLPKDRFSAERLKGVDSTLKIQPAELGDSAMYLCASSFLMGRGNEQFFGPGTRLTVL.

The chain links TRBV18 to TRBJ1-1; maybe TRBD1 (5 bases). The germline V gene has CDR1 KGHSH and CDR2 LQKENI. The CDR3 consists of 15 residues. Trimming took off 0 bases at V and 5 bases at J, with 13 bases between the two ends. CDR3 sequence: CASSPPGLGETEAFF. The DNA for the CDR3 is TGTGCCAGCTCACCACCCGGGTTAGGGGAAACTGAAGCTTTCTTT.

This clone has only a few counts. The rearrangement uses TRBV21-1 and TRBJ2-5. TRBV21-1 is listed as a pseudogene. The CDR3 contains 14 residues. The CDR3 reads CASSKGTPRWTQYF. For the CDR3, the DNA is TGTGCCAGCAGCAAAGGCACCCCTCGATGGACCCAGTACTTC.

The rearrangement uses TRBV7-2 and TRBJ2-3, with TRBD2 matching 12 bases. CDR1 is SGHTA and CDR2 is FQGNSA in the germline V gene. Losses at the gene ends were 5 bases for V and 6 bases for J; bases not matched to a gene: 6. The length of the CDR3 is 15 residues. CDR3 amino acids: CASSVLAGGPDTQYF. The CDR3 coding sequence is TGTGCCAGCAGCGTCCTAGCGGGAGGGCCCGATACGCAGTATTTT.

This clone was seen only a few times. The chain employs TRBV11-2 and TRBJ2-3, with a possible D match to TRBD2 (5 bases). Germline loops: CDR1 SGHAT, CDR2 FQNNGV. There are 17 residues in the CDR3. The V gene lost 5 bases and the J gene lost 1 base, with 19 bases spanning the gap. The CDR3 sequence is CASSPTFPGYGTDTQYF. CDR3 sequence (DNA): TGTGCCAGCAGCCCTACCTTTCCGGGGTATGGCACAGATACGCAGTATTTT.